The 9 T cell receptor beta chains listed next were all sequenced from one sample in a study of blood T cell repertoires in COVID-19. TCRdb's copy holds only in-frame clones and misses some; the assay was immunoSEQ multiplex PCR. The sample lists about 190,000 clones, 90% occurring once. What was sequenced was peripheral blood. These receptors all come from a man aged 50 or older with acute or convalescent COVID-19.

V is TRBV29-1 and J is TRBJ2-1; the match to TRBD2 covers 16 bases. V shed 7 bases and J 6 bases; nucleotides not matched to a gene: 9. The CDR3 is 16 amino acids. Germline V gene sequence: CDR1 SQVTM, CDR2 ANQGSEA. The CDR3 nucleotides are TGCAGCGCCTCCGGGACTAGCGGGGGGGCCCCCAATGAGCAGTTCTTC. As protein: CSASGTSGGAPNEQFF.

The chain employs TRBV2 and TRBJ2-3; 8 nucleotides agree with TRBD2. The CDR3 runs 15 residues. Germline V lookup: CDR1 SNHLY, CDR2 FYNNEI. Trimming at V came to 3 bases and at J to 4 bases, leaving 6 bases not matched to a gene. The CDR3 coding sequence is TGTGCCAGCAGTGACGAGCGGGGGAGGGCAGATACGCAGTATTTT. Encoded protein: CASSDERGRADTQYF.

The V gene is TRBV11-2, the J gene TRBJ2-7; 7 positions match TRBD2. Germline lookup yields CDR1 SGHAT and CDR2 FQNNGV. The J segment lost 2 bases and the V segment lost 1 base, leaving 2 bases of the junction unmatched. The CDR3 contains 14 residues. The CDR3 sequence is CASSLASGPYEQYF. CDR3 sequence (DNA): TGTGCCAGCAGCTTAGCTAGCGGACCCTACGAGCAGTACTTC.

The rearrangement links TRBV5-6 to TRBJ2-1, with 13 bases lining up with TRBD2. Unmatched junction bases numbered 8, after V lost 4 bases and J lost 4 bases. The CDR3 contains 17 residues. Germline lookup yields CDR1 SGHDT and CDR2 YYEEEE. Here the CDR3 DNA reads TGTGCCAGCAGCCCGGGACTAGCGGGATCCCTTTACAATGAGCAGTTCTTC. It yields the protein CASSPGLAGSLYNEQFF.

This clone has just one count. The chain recombines TRBV6-5 with TRBJ2-5, with 8 bases identical to TRBD2. This CDR3 has 13 amino acids. Germline lookup yields CDR1 MNHEY and CDR2 SVGAGI. J was trimmed by 5 bases and V by 8 bases; bases with no gene match: 7. CDR3 DNA sequence: TGTGCCAGCCGCGTGCGGGGGGTCGAGACCCAGTACTTC. Translation: CASRVRGVETQYF.

V usage is TRBV28 and J usage is TRBJ1-5; no firm D call. Germline-derived CDR1 and CDR2 are MDHEN and SYDVKM. The CDR3 is made up of 15 amino acids. V lost 6 bases, J lost 2 bases, and 14 bases lay in between. Written as DNA, the CDR3 is TGTGCCAGCAGCACCCCTGGCCGGGGCAATCAGCCCCAGCATTTT. Its translation is CASSTPGRGNQPQHF.

The chain combines TRBV7-6 with TRBJ2-6, with D perhaps matching TRBD1 (5 bases). This CDR3 is built from 15 residues. CDR1 and CDR2 from the germline V gene are SGHVS and FNYEAQ. V lost 5 bases to trimming and J lost 4 bases, with 12 bases between them. CDR3 region: CASSPGASGANVLTF. CDR3 DNA sequence: TGTGCCAGCAGCCCTGGGGCTTCGGGGGCCAACGTCCTGACTTTC.

CDR3 sequence (DNA): TGTGCCAGCAGAAGCGGACAGGGAGGTAATGAAAAACTGTTTTTT. Amino acids: CASRSGQGGNEKLFF. This chain joins TRBV6-1 and TRBJ1-4, with 8 bases that match TRBD1. The length of the CDR3 is 15 residues. The germline V gene encodes CDR1 MNHNS and CDR2 SASEGT. V shed 6 bases, J shed 4 bases, and the junction held 7 bases outside the gene matches.

The V gene is TRBV28, the J gene TRBJ2-7; 8 nucleotides agree with TRBD2. CDR1 and CDR2 (germline): MDHEN, SYDVKM. CDR3 length: 13 residues. V was clipped by 5 bases and J by 3 bases; unmatched bases: 3. The CDR3 is CASSLAGGYEQYF. The CDR3 region has the DNA TGTGCCAGCAGTCTAGCGGGTGGCTACGAGCAGTACTTC.